These 17 T cell receptor beta chains share one sample of origin, sequenced in a study of CXCR3-negative and CXCR3-positive naive CD8 T cells. Study findings and constraints: When CXCR3-positive naive cells were set against CXCR3-negative naive cells, the former had more hydrophobic TRB CDR3s.

These receptors have no identified antigens. Libraries were UMI-labeled 5' RACE TRB cDNA. TCRdb reworked the 5' RACE reads into one entry per CDR3 protein, no DNA. Here the sample table reports tens of thousands of distinct CDR3 sequences. Sequencing was performed on naive CXCR3+ CD8+ T cells from blood. The subset: CD45RO-CCR7+CD27+CD95- naive CD8+ T cells expressing CXCR3 (TNR3+). Receptors originate from a human donor in good health. Some clones in this sample may be carry-over from other donors' samples.

J is TRBJ2-1 and V is TRBV29-1; the TCRdb call, TRBD1, lacks DNA for checking. The CDR3 has 13 residues. Germline V CDR1 and CDR2: SQVTM, ANQGSEA. This CDR3 reads CSVVTGGSYEQFF.

The rearrangement uses TRBV6-6 and TRBJ2-7; absent DNA, TCRdb's TRBD1 call cannot be checked. The germline V gene encodes CDR1 MNHNY and CDR2 SVGAGI (reference sequence). The CDR3 totals 16 residues. The CDR3 sequence is CASSYSTGPGWDEQYF.

The CDR3 loop is CSARDSGTSGSFSYEQYF. J is TRBJ2-7 and V is TRBV20-1; as DNA is missing, the TRBD2 call by TCRdb cannot be tested. CDR1 is DFQATT and CDR2 is SNEGSKA in the germline V gene (reference sequence). The CDR3 runs 18 residues.

This chain links TRBV6-2 or TRBV6-3 with TRBJ2-1; TCRdb calls TRBD2, which cannot be checked without DNA. This CDR3 comprises 15 residues. Per germline, CDR1 MNHEY and CDR2 SVGEGT. CDR3 region: CASSFLATGGYEQFF.

This chain uses TRBV12-5 with TRBJ2-1; without DNA, the TCRdb call of TRBD1 cannot be checked. This CDR3 is 11 amino acids long. Germline V gene sequence: CDR1 LGHNT, CDR2 FRNRAP. CDR3 protein: CASRGLNEQFF. Full variable domain (rest looked up from reference TRBV12-5 and TRBJ2-1): DARVTQTPRHKVTEMGQEVTMRCQPILGHNTVFWYRQTMMQGLELLAYFRNRAPLDDSGMPKDRFSAEMPDATLATLKIQPSEPRDSAVYFCASRGLNEQFFGPGTRLTVL.

The chain has TRBV6-2 or TRBV6-3 and TRBJ1-5. The CDR3 loop spans 15 amino acids. The germline V gene has CDR1 MNHEY and CDR2 SVGEGT. The CDR3 reads CASSYTPDVGQPQHF.

The genes are TRBV7-8 and TRBJ1-1; no DNA is available, so the TRBD1 call from TCRdb remains unchecked. The CDR3 is 14 amino acids. Germline values: CDR1 SGHVS, CDR2 FQNEAQ. CDR3 region: CASIGTDMNTEAFF.

V is TRBV11-2 and J is TRBJ1-1. Germline V CDR1 and CDR2: SGHAT, FQNNGV. The CDR3 runs to 15 residues. The CDR3 region is CASSLTWAGNTEAFF.

This chain connects TRBV6-2 or TRBV6-3 to TRBJ1-2. Germline V lookup: CDR1 MNHEY, CDR2 SVGEGT. This CDR3 is 12 amino acids long. The CDR3 region is CASSYRSYGYTF.

This rearrangement joins TRBV7-9 to TRBJ1-1. In germline, CDR1 is SEHNR, CDR2 FQNEAQ (reference sequence). The CDR3 consists of 12 residues. The CDR3 spells CASSLRRAEAFF.

The rearrangement uses TRBV10-1 and TRBJ1-1; TCRdb calls TRBD1, which cannot be checked without DNA. The CDR3 loop spans 13 amino acids. Germline-derived CDR1 and CDR2 are WNHNN and SYGVQD (reference sequence). CDR3 in amino acids: CASSESPGTEAFF.

The genes are TRBV5-6 and TRBJ1-1; TCRdb returns TRBD1, unconfirmable since there is no DNA. Germline V gene lookup returns CDR1 SGHDT and CDR2 YYEEEE. The CDR3 consists of 15 residues. The CDR3 region is CASSLLPGGRTEAFF. The variable domain in full, with the rest retrieved from reference TRBV5-6 and TRBJ1-1, is DAGVTQSPTHLIKTRGQQVTLRCSPKSGHDTVSWYQQALGQGPQFIFQYYEEEERQRGNFPDRFSGHQFPNYSSELNVNALLLGDSALYLCASSLLPGGRTEAFFGQGTRLTVV.

The rearrangement links TRBV7-7 to TRBJ2-7; without DNA, the TCRdb call of TRBD1 cannot be checked. CDR1 is SSHAT, CDR2 FNYEAQ, per germline (reference sequence). The CDR3 loop spans 13 amino acids. The CDR3 sequence: CASSFYRFVEQYF.

Its frequency marks this clonotype as medium-sized. J is TRBJ2-1 and V is TRBV6-6. The CDR3 consists of 11 residues. CDR1 is MNHNY, CDR2 SVGAGI, per germline (reference sequence). CDR3 sequence: CASSLAREQFF.

The V gene is TRBV4-3, the J gene TRBJ2-7. Germline V CDR1 and CDR2: LGHNA, YSLEER. This CDR3 is 14 amino acids long. The CDR3: CASSQDQGLYEQYF.

V usage is TRBV6-4 and J usage is TRBJ2-1; TCRdb designates TRBD2, a call that cannot be tested without DNA. This CDR3 spans 16 amino acids. CDR1 and CDR2 from the germline V gene are MRHNA and SNTAGT. This CDR3 is CASITSGGPSYNEQFF.

The chain employs TRBV24-1 and TRBJ2-1; without DNA, the TCRdb call of TRBD1 cannot be checked. Germline CDR1 KGHDR, CDR2 SFDVKD. The CDR3 has 13 amino acids. CDR3 amino acids: CATSPGPDNEQFF.